This TCR beta chain was captured by sequencing in a study of T cells in Graves' hyperthyroidism and ophthalmopathy. This clonotype was picked up many times. RNA transcripts gave rise to amplified TCR beta CDR3 regions. RT-PCR in the first round (using the HTBI primer set) targeted the TCR CDR3. A single record per CDR3 protein comes from TCRdb applying MiXCR to the multiplex PCR reads. The repertoire holds roughly 290,000 distinct CDR3 sequences, with more than 10% as singletons. CDR3 length equals 14 residues. The germline CDR1 and CDR2 sequences are SEHNR and FQNEAQ (reference sequence). V lost 5 bases to trimming and J lost 1 base, with 11 bases between them.

The sample consisted of blood. This TCR came from a young woman with Graves' hyperthyroidism that later progressed to Graves' ophthalmopathy. This chain joins TRBV7-9 and TRBJ2-5; D tentatively fits TRBD1 or TRBD2 (5 bases each). The CDR3 region has the DNA TGTGCCAGCAGCCAAGCAGGGAGCCAAGAGACCCAGTACTTC. Translation gives CASSQAGSQETQYF.